Listed below are T cell receptor beta chains from one sample, sequenced in a study of T cell responses to AZD1222 COVID-19 vaccine. Repertoires were generated with immunoSEQ multiplex PCR, while TCRdb's copy carries only in-frame clones and drops some. The profile shows more than 80,000 clones, about 94% of them singletons. Here the sequenced sample was peripheral blood, taken 28 days after the second AZD1222 dose. The receptors here all came from an adult who received the AZD1222 COVID-19 vaccine. CDR3s include the opening cysteine and the closing phenylalanine or tryptophan. D genes are given only for firm matches. Expanded clones are given a class, and other clones once, few, many or no size at all.

v_gene	j_gene	abundance	len	d_gene	CDR3aa	CDR3nt
TRBV19	TRBJ1-1	-	12	-	CASSIQGIEAFF	TGTGCCAGTAGTATACAGGGCATTGAAGCTTTCTTT
TRBV5-1	TRBJ1-5	once	13	-	CASSLDPGRPQHF	TGCGCCAGCAGCTTGGACCCCGGTCGGCCCCAGCATTTT
TRBV18	TRBJ1-5	-	14	-	CASSPGGYNQPQHF	TGTGCCAGCTCACCTGGGGGATACAATCAGCCCCAGCATTTT
TRBV12-3/TRBV12-4	TRBJ2-7	-	13	-	CASSYKGGYEQYF	TGTGCCAGCAGTTATAAGGGTGGCTACGAGCAGTACTTC
TRBV7-2	TRBJ1-6	-	14	-	CASSLDLGFRPLHF	TGTGCCAGCAGCTTAGACTTGGGGTTTCGACCCCTCCACTTT
TRBV5-1	TRBJ2-7	-	13	-	CASSLEAAGEQYF	TGCGCCAGCAGCTTGGAGGCTGCTGGGGAGCAGTACTTC
TRBV19	TRBJ1-5	-	14	-	CASSIGQGNQPQHF	TGTGCCAGTAGTATAGGACAGGGCAATCAGCCCCAGCATTTT
TRBV5-4	TRBJ2-1	once	18	TRBD2	CASSLEGLAGFSYNEQFF	TGTGCCAGCAGCTTGGAGGGCTTAGCGGGGTTCTCCTACAATGAGCAGTTCTTC
TRBV19	TRBJ1-5	-	15	TRBD1	CASSSRDRSNQPQHF	TGTGCCAGTAGTTCTCGGGACAGAAGCAATCAGCCCCAGCATTTT
TRBV27	TRBJ1-2	-	17	TRBD1	CASSSVPRTGGFHGYTF	TGTGCCAGCAGTTCTGTACCCCGGACAGGGGGCTTTCATGGCTACACCTTC
TRBV19	TRBJ1-2	-	13	-	CASTETDSYGYTF	TGTGCCAGTACTGAGACCGACAGCTATGGCTACACCTTC
TRBV4-1	TRBJ1-4	-	16	-	CASSHPSRGANEKLFF	TGCGCCAGCAGCCACCCCTCTCGAGGGGCAAATGAAAAACTGTTTTTT
TRBV7-9	TRBJ1-1	-	16	TRBD1	CASSLGSGGPGTEAFF	TGTGCCAGCAGCTTGGGGTCAGGGGGTCCGGGCACTGAAGCTTTCTTT
TRBV24-1	TRBJ1-2	-	12	-	CATSDYNYGYTF	TGTGCCACCAGTGATTATAACTATGGCTACACCTTC
TRBV30	TRBJ1-2	-	15	-	CAWSTDSFGNYGYTF	TGTGCCTGGTCCACAGACAGCTTTGGGAACTATGGCTACACCTTC
TRBV7-9	TRBJ2-2	-	14	-	CASSLAQASRGLFF	TGTGCCAGCAGCTTAGCGCAGGCCTCACGGGGGCTGTTTTTT
TRBV19	TRBJ1-2	-	11	-	CATRQLGNSTF	TGTGCCACCCGGCAATTGGGAAATTCCACCTTC
TRBV6-2/TRBV6-3	TRBJ2-7	few	15	-	CASSYSKRRNYEQYF	TGTGCCAGCAGTTACTCGAAAAGGAGAAATTACGAGCAGTACTTC
TRBV19	TRBJ1-2	-	14	-	CASQTGYSGYGYTF	TGTGCCAGCCAAACAGGTTACTCGGGCTATGGCTACACCTTC
TRBV7-8	TRBJ2-7	-	11	-	CASSLMNEQYF	TGTGCCAGCAGCTTAATGAACGAGCAGTACTTC
TRBV7-2	TRBJ2-3	-	13	TRBD2	CASSLDAAGGQYF	TGTGCCAGCAGCTTAGATGCCGCGGGGGGGCAGTATTTT
TRBV7-9	TRBJ2-5	-	12	-	CASSLEVETQYF	TGTGCCAGCAGCTTAGAGGTGGAGACCCAGTACTTC
TRBV4-1	TRBJ2-5	-	16	TRBD2	CASSKDGLAGGETQYF	TGCGCCAGCAGCAAAGACGGACTAGCGGGGGGTGAGACCCAGTACTTC
TRBV6-5	TRBJ1-1	few	12	-	CASSYVGREAFF	TGTGCCAGCAGTTACGTGGGGAGAGAAGCTTTCTTT
TRBV19	TRBJ1-2	-	14	-	CASSSPGTNYGYTF	TGTGCCAGTAGTAGCCCAGGGACTAACTATGGCTACACCTTC
TRBV30	TRBJ1-2	-	14	TRBD1	CAWSVEDRGYGYTF	TGTGCCTGGAGTGTAGAGGACAGGGGCTATGGCTACACCTTC
TRBV28	TRBJ2-4	-	15	TRBD1	CASSTTQGALNIQYF	TGTGCCAGCAGTACCACACAGGGGGCCCTAAACATTCAGTACTTC
TRBV28	TRBJ1-2	-	17	-	CASSLRQGLVSNYGYTF	TGTGCCAGCAGTTTAAGGCAGGGGCTCGTCTCTAACTATGGCTACACCTTC
TRBV5-1	TRBJ1-2	-	16	TRBD1	CASSLRQGVRVNGYTF	TGCGCCAGCAGCTTACGACAGGGGGTGAGGGTGAATGGCTACACCTTC
TRBV6-4	TRBJ1-4	-	14	TRBD1	CASSDKQGHEKLFF	TGTGCCAGCAGTGACAAACAGGGGCATGAAAAACTGTTTTTT
TRBV23-1	TRBJ1-3	-	15	-	CASSRPGPSGNTIYF	TGCGCCAGCAGTCGCCCCGGGCCATCTGGAAACACCATATATTTT
TRBV5-1	TRBJ2-3	-	14	-	CASSYRQTTDTQYF	TGCGCCAGCAGCTATAGACAGACCACAGATACGCAGTATTTT
TRBV9	TRBJ1-5	-	13	-	CASSVEGDQPQHF	TGTGCCAGCAGCGTAGAGGGCGATCAGCCCCAGCATTTT
TRBV11-2	TRBJ1-5	-	13	-	CASSGSDNQPQHF	TGTGCCAGCAGCGGGTCAGACAATCAGCCCCAGCATTTT
TRBV6-2/TRBV6-3	TRBJ2-2	-	18	-	CASSYSIWGTTNTGELFF	TGTGCCAGCAGTTACTCGATATGGGGGACAACGAACACCGGGGAGCTGTTTTTT
TRBV28	TRBJ2-1	-	14	TRBD2	CASWGLAGYNEQFF	TGTGCCAGCTGGGGACTAGCGGGCTACAATGAGCAGTTCTTC
TRBV2	TRBJ2-2	-	12	-	CASRRDAGELFF	TGTGCCAGCAGGAGGGACGCCGGGGAGCTGTTTTTT
TRBV6-6	TRBJ2-2	-	14	-	CASSFNYYTGELFF	TGTGCCAGCAGTTTTAACTACTACACCGGGGAGCTGTTTTTT
TRBV5-6	TRBJ1-5	-	17	-	CASRVWSPGHSNQPQHF	TGTGCCAGCAGAGTATGGTCACCGGGGCATAGCAATCAGCCCCAGCATTTT
TRBV7-8	TRBJ1-2	-	13	TRBD1	CASSPGTGNGYTF	TGTGCCAGCAGCCCCGGGACAGGGAATGGCTACACCTTC
TRBV5-6	TRBJ1-5	-	15	TRBD1	CASSLGGDRVQPQHF	TGTGCCAGCAGCTTGGGGGGTGACAGGGTACAGCCCCAGCATTTT
TRBV19	TRBJ1-1	-	13	-	CASSEPMNTEAFF	TGTGCCAGTAGTGAACCTATGAACACTGAAGCTTTCTTT
TRBV7-2	TRBJ2-7	-	13	-	CASSFGGLYEQYF	TGTGCCAGCAGCTTCGGGGGCCTGTACGAGCAGTACTTC
TRBV6-2/TRBV6-3	TRBJ1-1	once	15	-	CASSRKNRVYTEAFF	TGTGCCAGCAGTAGGAAGAACAGGGTTTACACTGAAGCTTTCTTT
TRBV19	TRBJ1-6	-	13	TRBD1	CASTGTGSSPLHF	TGTGCCAGTACGGGGACAGGGAGTTCACCCCTCCACTTT
TRBV18	TRBJ2-2	-	16	-	CASSPPGHWNTGELFF	TGTGCCAGCTCACCCCCGGGACACTGGAACACCGGGGAGCTGTTTTTT
TRBV7-2	TRBJ2-2	-	17	-	CASSGATGGTNTGELFF	TGTGCCAGCAGTGGGGCAACGGGGGGCACGAACACCGGGGAGCTGTTTTTT
TRBV19	TRBJ2-1	-	19	TRBD1	CASRNRDRGRQGGYNEQFF	TGTGCCAGTAGGAACCGGGACAGGGGGCGTCAAGGGGGTTACAATGAGCAGTTCTTC
TRBV5-5	TRBJ2-2	-	15	TRBD1	CASSSGTANTGELFF	TGTGCCAGCAGCTCCGGGACAGCGAACACCGGGGAGCTGTTTTTT
TRBV30	TRBJ1-5	-	16	TRBD1	CAWSAMGGGAGQPQHF	TGTGCCTGGAGTGCCATGGGAGGGGGCGCAGGTCAGCCCCAGCATTTT
TRBV27	TRBJ1-1	-	14	TRBD1	CASSYLQGADEAFF	TGTGCCAGCAGTTACCTACAGGGGGCAGATGAAGCTTTCTTT
TRBV6-2/TRBV6-3	TRBJ1-4	-	15	TRBD1	CASSRRDRVPEKLFF	TGTGCCAGCAGCCGCCGGGACAGGGTTCCTGAAAAACTGTTTTTT
TRBV19	TRBJ2-7	-	16	-	CASSIRGRVGSHEQYF	TGTGCCAGTAGTATTAGGGGCCGGGTAGGGAGCCACGAGCAGTACTTC
TRBV19	TRBJ1-1	-	15	-	CASSIDQRQNTEAFF	TGTGCCAGTAGTATAGATCAGAGACAGAACACTGAAGCTTTCTTT
TRBV9	TRBJ2-1	once	13	-	CASGSPTYNEQFF	TGTGCCAGCGGGTCCCCCACCTACAATGAGCAGTTCTTC
TRBV3-1/TRBV3-2	TRBJ2-2	few	14	-	CASSPGPYTGELFF	TGTGCCAGCAGCCCAGGACCTTACACCGGGGAGCTGTTTTTT
TRBV6-4	TRBJ2-1	-	14	TRBD1	CASSEWQGAGEQFF	TGTGCCAGCAGTGAGTGGCAGGGGGCCGGTGAGCAGTTCTTC
TRBV19	TRBJ1-2	-	14	-	CASSTQGGGYGYTF	TGTGCCAGTAGTACACAGGGAGGCGGCTATGGCTACACCTTC
TRBV20-1	TRBJ1-1	-	11	-	CSAALDLVAFF	TGCAGTGCTGCATTAGATCTGGTGGCTTTCTTT